The 22 T cell receptor beta chains given below trace back to one sample, sequenced in a study of tumor-infiltrating lymphocytes in primary liver carcinoma. Unsorted bulk tissue (roughly 19-31 mg) underwent RNA and DNA co-extraction. The input was 500 ng total RNA; TCR beta cDNA was made from it with a constant-region primer. TCR beta libraries came from three nested multiplex PCR rounds using slightly modified ARM-PCR. Running approximately 10 cycles apiece, the first two PCR rounds relied on TRBV1-TRBV30 forward primers together with a C-beta reverse primer. TCRdb recomputed calls from the multiplex PCR reads with MiXCR, one row per CDR3 protein. The table records 20,000 to 30,000 distinct CDR3 sequences, around 84% of them present only once. What was sequenced was liver tumor tissue from sampling region 3. This sample's subset: tumor region T3, left-lateral pole. These receptor sequences come from a man in his forties or fifties with primary liver carcinoma and hepatitis B virus infection.

Concerning this clonotype itself: A read error may produce the germline difference seen at one junction end. The chain has TRBV10-2 and TRBJ1-2, with D tentatively TRBD1 (6 bases). This CDR3 has 15 residues. CDR1 WSHSY and CDR2 SAAADI come from the germline V gene. The CDR3: CASGDTREVYYGCTF. The CDR3 DNA reads TGCGCCAGCGGGGACACAAGGGAGGTTTACTATGGCTGCACCTTC.

With respect to this clonotype: Given the absence of the conserved phenylalanine or tryptophan at the CDR3 end, a read error is likely. The chain is built from TRBV12-3 or TRBV12-4 and TRBJ1-1; D not resolved. The CDR3 spans 13 residues. The germline V and J ends were trimmed by 3 bases and 4 bases, with 9 bases remaining between them. The CDR3 coding sequence is TGTGCCAGCAGTTTCTATGGGTTCACTGAAGCTTTCTAT. Amino acids: CASSFYGFTEAFY.

A note on this clonotype: The junction departs from the called germline gene at one end, perhaps through a read error. This sequence joins TRBV11-2 and TRBJ1-4; no clear D. In germline, CDR1 is SGHAT, CDR2 FQNNGV. The CDR3 is 15 residues long. In nucleotides, the CDR3 is TGTGCCAGCAGCTTAGACGGGTTCCCTAATGAAAAACCGCTTTTT. The encoded protein is CASSLDGFPNEKPLF.

This clonotype has at least ten counts. The V call is TRBV5-1, the J call TRBJ2-7; 13 bases agree with TRBD2. Per the germline V gene, CDR1 is SGHRS and CDR2 is YFSETQ. This CDR3 spans 17 amino acids. V lost 0 bases, J lost 3 bases, and 6 bases stayed unmatched. Here the CDR3 DNA reads TGCGCCAGCAGCTTGGGACTGACTAGCGGGAGGAACTACGAGCAGTACTTC. Its protein product is CASSLGLTSGRNYEQYF.

In regard to this clonotype: This CDR3 fails to terminate in the conserved phenylalanine or tryptophan, so it likely reflects a read error. The genes are TRBV12-3 or TRBV12-4 and TRBJ2-7; TRBD1 aligns across 9 bases. The CDR3 is 15 residues long. The DNA for the CDR3 is TGCGCCAGCAGTTTAGGACAGGGGACCAACTACGAGCAGTACCTC. Its translation: CASSLGQGTNYEQYL.

This clonotype came up many times. The chain combines TRBV12-3 or TRBV12-4 with TRBJ2-6; D is undetermined. Trimming took 7 bases from V and 0 from J, leaving 10 bases between them. The CDR3 extends over 15 amino acids. CDR3 sequence: CASTLSRSGANVLTF. In DNA, the CDR3 is TGTGCCAGCACCCTCTCCCGCTCTGGGGCCAACGTCCTGACTTTC.

This clonotype was counted once. This is likely a read error, given that the CDR3 carries no conserved phenylalanine or tryptophan at its end. This chain links TRBV4-2 with TRBJ2-3; D is perhaps TRBD2 (5 bases). The CDR3 consists of 15 residues. CDR1 and CDR2 from the germline V gene are LGHNA and YNFKEQ. The CDR3 DNA reads as TGTGCCAGCAACCAAGAGAAGGGAGTAACAGATACGCAGTATTAT. It translates to CASNQEKGVTDTQYY.

Points on this clonotype: It may be a read error: a sequence one base away is much more abundant. The chain uses TRBV29-1 and TRBJ1-1; weak D call: TRBD1 (6 bases). The CDR3 is 13 residues long. The ends were cut back, 3 bases at V and 7 bases at J, with 15 bases in the middle. Germline V CDR1 and CDR2: SQVTM, ANQGSEA. The CDR3 region has the DNA TGCAGCGTTGAGGTGAAGGAGGGGGATGAAGCTTTCTTT. It is translated as CSVEVKEGDEAFF.

The chain is built from TRBV7-8 and TRBJ2-1; maybe TRBD2 (6 bases). Germline loops: CDR1 SGHVS, CDR2 FQNEAQ. The germline V and J ends were trimmed by 2 bases and 0 bases, with 17 bases remaining between them. This CDR3 has 18 residues. This CDR3 reads CASSLLTGEPSSYNEQFF. The CDR3 coding sequence is TGTGCCAGCAGCTTACTAACGGGAGAACCAAGCTCCTACAATGAGCAGTTCTTC. Looking up the rest from reference TRBV7-8 and TRBJ2-1 gives the full variable domain: GAGVSQSPRYKVAKRGQDVALRCDPISGHVSLFWYQQALGQGPEFLTYFQNEAQLDKSGLPSDRFFAERPEGSVSTLKIQRTQQEDSAVYLCASSLLTGEPSSYNEQFFGPGTRLTVL.

A remark on this clonotype: One junction end disagrees with the germline gene, perhaps due to a read error. V gene TRBV11-2 combines with J gene TRBJ1-1; D ambiguous. The germline CDR1 and CDR2 sequences are SGHAT and FQNNGV. This CDR3 has 13 amino acids. The CDR3 nucleotides read TGTGCTAGCAGCTTAGTAGATAACAGTGATGCTTTCTTT. Translation gives CASSLVDNSDAFF.

Regarding this clonotype: At one end, the junction sequence differs from germline, possibly due to a read error. The rearrangement joins TRBV4-1 to TRBJ2-1; D is possibly TRBD1 or TRBD2 (5 bases each). Germline CDR1 and CDR2: MGHRA and YSYEKL. There are 17 residues in the CDR3. This chain's CDR3 is CASSQYPGPRGYSEQFF. CDR3 bases: TGCGCCAGCAGCCAGTATCCGGGACCACGAGGATACAGTGAGCAGTTCTTC.

This clonotype was recorded only once. An end of the junction differs from the germline gene, which may be a read error. For the CDR3, the DNA is TGCACCAGCAGCCAAGATTTGGGCAGGACACTCTACGAGCAGCACTTC. This translates into CTSSQDLGRTLYEQHF. The chain combines TRBV4-3 with TRBJ2-7; D perhaps matches TRBD1 (5 bases). The germline CDR1 and CDR2 sequences are LGHNA and YSLEER. This CDR3 has 16 amino acids.

In the case of this clonotype: At one boundary the junction diverges from the germline segment, which might be a read error. V gene TRBV11-2 combines with J gene TRBJ2-5, with TRBD2 matching over 8 bases. This CDR3 has 16 amino acids. Germline V gene lookup returns CDR1 SGHAT and CDR2 FQNNGV. The chain's CDR3 is CANSQNPGGGKETQHF. Here the CDR3 DNA reads TGTGCTAACAGCCAAAATCCTGGCGGGGGGAAAGAGACCCAGCACTTC.

This clonotype came up a few times. The junction departs from germline at one end; a sequencing error may be responsible. The chain uses TRBV12-3 or TRBV12-4 and TRBJ2-7; TRBD2 matches 8 bases. This CDR3 region has 15 residues. In DNA, the CDR3 is TGTGCCAGCATTATGGGGACGGGGGGGTCCTACGAGCAGTATTTC. Translated: CASIMGTGGSYEQYF.

Note on this clonotype: Because the CDR3 is missing its conserved closing phenylalanine or tryptophan, this is likely a read error. V is TRBV11-2 and J is TRBJ2-1; TRBD2 agrees at 10 bases. V dropped 5 bases and J dropped 8; count of bases not matched to a gene: 9. Germline values: CDR1 SGHAT, CDR2 FQNNGV. This CDR3 is built from 15 residues. The CDR3 region has the DNA TGTGCCAGCAGCCCCCAGCGGGGGGGATTGGATGAGCAGTTCATC. Translation gives CASSPQRGGLDEQFI.

This clonotype was seen a few times. The junction shows a germline mismatch at one end, possibly a read error. This chain joins TRBV5-5 and TRBJ1-1; D possibly corresponds to TRBD1 (5 bases). The germline V gene encodes CDR1 SGHKS and CDR2 YYEKEE (reference sequence). CDR3 length: 17 residues. CDR3 loop: CASSPGLSVPSNTGAFF. In DNA, the CDR3 is TGTGCCAGCAGCCCGGGACTATCTGTCCCCTCGAACACTGGAGCTTTCTTT.

This chain connects TRBV10-3 to TRBJ2-7; D is unresolved. V dropped 10 bases and J dropped 5 bases, with 18 bases sitting between them. Germline V gene lookup returns CDR1 ENHRY and CDR2 SYGVKD. The CDR3 is 13 residues long. The CDR3 DNA reads as TGTGCCACTAGTGAATCTAGGGCGGACGAGCAGTACTTC. It specifies CATSESRADEQYF.

In the case of this clonotype: The junction differs from germline at one of its ends, possibly a read error. The chain has TRBV29-1 and TRBJ1-1; no clear D. Germline CDR1 reads SQVTM; CDR2 reads ANQGSEA. The CDR3 covers 13 residues. CDR3 sequence (DNA): TGCAGCGTTGAATCCAACGGGAACACAGAAGCTATCTTT. Translating gives CSVESNGNTEAIF.

Concerning this clonotype itself: Relative to the germline gene, one junction end is altered; a read error may explain this. J is TRBJ2-5 and V is TRBV11-2, with 8 bases that match TRBD2. The CDR3 has 16 amino acids. The germline gives CDR1 SGHAT, CDR2 FQNNGV. The chain's CDR3 is CVGSQTPGGGKETHYF. The CDR3, as DNA: TGTGTCGGCAGTCAAACTCCTGGCGGGGGGAAAGAGACCCACTACTTC.

Of note for this clonotype: The junction departs from germline at one end; a sequencing error may be responsible. The rearrangement uses TRBV6-1 and TRBJ2-7; a possible D gene is TRBD1 (6 bases). Germline lookup yields CDR1 MNHNS and CDR2 SASEGT. There are 12 residues in the CDR3. Here the CDR3 reads CAMSQQGYEQYF. The DNA for the CDR3 is TGTGCCATGAGCCAACAGGGATACGAACAGTACTTC.

V gene TRBV7-2 combines with J gene TRBJ2-1, with 8 positions matching TRBD1. V lost 4 bases, J lost 9 bases, and 8 bases stayed unmatched. Germline values: CDR1 SGHTA, CDR2 FQGNSA. The CDR3 spans 14 residues. CDR3 bases: TGTGCCAGCAGCTCCAGGACAGGGCTAGGTGAGCAGTTCTTC. This sequence encodes CASSSRTGLGEQFF.

Concerning this clonotype itself: The junction differs from germline at one of its ends, possibly a read error. The V gene is TRBV4-2, the J gene TRBJ2-3; no clear D. The CDR3 contains 13 residues. Germline V lookup: CDR1 LGHNA, CDR2 YNFKEQ. The CDR3 nucleotides are TGTGCCGGCAGCCAAGATTTGGGCGTAAGGCAGTATTTT. It encodes CAGSQDLGVRQYF.